The present T cell receptor beta chain was sequenced within a study of shared clonotypes between healthy human individuals (dated by TCRdb to the early 2020s). Regarding the complete study: A couple of women and three men aged 18 to 49 years were included in the cohort. The study deeply sequenced blood TCR repertoires of about 5 healthy adults to estimate repertoire size and the extent of clonotype sharing between individuals. Libraries were prepared and TCR repertoires were sequenced by different laboratories using diverse techniques, in order to increase sequencing depth and limit assay-specific biases. Leukapheresis yielded between about 0.9 and 9.5 billion PBMCs per donor. For each donor, CD4 naive and CD4 memory were each given three plates, CD8 naive was given two plates, and CD8 memory was given one plate.

TCR CDR3 regions were amplified from genomic DNA by multiplex PCR using the deep immunoSEQ assay. Genomic DNA extracted from each cell subset was distributed evenly over all wells of several immunoSEQ 96-well plates, and each plate served as one replicate. For sorted subsets, approximately 0.2 ug of genomic DNA, equivalent to about 30,000 T cell genomes, went into each replicate PCR. The purified libraries were quantified using a Qubit 3.0 fluorometer, sized with a Bioanalyzer 2100, and then quantified again using the KAPA Library Quantification kit. Every immunoSEQ 96-well plate was sequenced on a separate single-read 150-cycle Illumina NextSeq 550 flow cell. The authors' analysis ran thus. Because only junctional sequences without quality scores were contained in the immunoSEQ output, filtering matching that applied to full-length reads could not be performed. Sequences were annotated with PyIR, a Python wrapper for IgBLAST v1.9, using IMGT germline references to assign V/J genes and CDR3. Reads were removed for weak V/J assignments (E-value above 1e-6), missing CDR3, stop codons, out-of-frame junctions, or ambiguous translated residues. A V3J clonotype was defined by an identical inferred V gene, J gene, and CDR3 amino acid sequence. To compute the percentage overlap between repertoires, the number of shared unique clonotypes was divided by the size of the smaller repertoire. Repertoire richness was assessed with RTK rarefaction, the Chao1 estimator, and Recon v2.1 estimates of unobserved clonotypes. For all TCRbeta clonotypes obtained by the gDNA method from a few donors, generation probabilities were computed with OLGA. Entries here come from immuneACCESS through TCRdb and include only in-frame sequences with V and J called. Some clones fail to appear in such tables; in the studies checked, an unresolved V gene covers under half of the shortfall, and the cause of the remainder is unknown. The V and J calls and the clone size are those of that table, but D and trimming were determined from the DNA. This sample lists fewer than 2.5 million clones; 80% to 95% were detected once. Jointly, the top ten make up approximately 0.35% of the sample.

Healthy HIV-negative adults with no recently reported acute infections or vaccinations were included as donors. Every donor was a Caucasian adult residing in Nashville, Tennessee, USA. Magnetic negative selection was used to enrich CD4+ T cells, after which naive cells were positively selected on CD45RA and the negative fraction became the memory subset. Blood was obtained by leukapheresis, after which PBMCs were separated by Ficoll-Histopaque density gradient centrifugation and cryopreserved in liquid nitrogen vapor phase. Analytical flow cytometry was used to check the purity and quantity of each magnetically sorted T cell population. From each sorted fraction, genomic DNA was isolated and quantified by UV absorbance on a Nanodrop 2000c. From the cysteine up to the phenylalanine, the CDR3 has a length of 13 residues. The only DNA kept is the CDR3, 39 bases in frame from the first base. The germline V gene encodes CDR1 SGHRS and CDR2 YFSETQ. Trimming at the junction amounts to 1 base on V and 2 bases on J, and the germline ends lie 6 bases apart.

General study outcomes and caveats: Across a few donors, approximately 5% of naive CD4, roughly 3.4% of naive CD8, approximately 2.5% of memory CD4, and approximately 0.4% of memory CD8 clonotypes were shared. Larger estimated clonotype richness was generally found for naive subsets than for memory subsets. Compared with non-shared clonotypes, clonotypes shared by all four sorted-subset donors had higher generation probabilities. Because the study included only a small number of donors, the genetic and exposure-history diversity represented was limited. Pairwise subsampling indicated that sequencing depth was expected to affect the degree of clonotype sharing among donors. Sampling was limited to blood, and TCR repertoires in tissue likely differ from TCR repertoires in blood. Even with the large sequencing depth, rarefaction of the sorted-subset datasets indicated that sequencing was incomplete.

As regards this clone: It lacks a known antigen. Base qualities are missing; no much larger clone stands one base away. The same CDR3 is also encoded by other DNA sequences in this sample.

The receptor's source is a man younger than 35 in good health. Some clones in this sample may be carry-over from other donors' samples. The rearrangement combines TRBV5-1 with TRBJ2-5, with no D gene named confidently. Sequencing used naive CD4+ T cells from PBMCs. Read against the paper, the sample's cell subset or site label means: CD45RA+ positively selected. The DNA sequence is as follows: TGCGCCAGCAGCTTGAGTCCGCAAGAGACCCAGTACTTC. Its protein is CASSLSPQETQYF.